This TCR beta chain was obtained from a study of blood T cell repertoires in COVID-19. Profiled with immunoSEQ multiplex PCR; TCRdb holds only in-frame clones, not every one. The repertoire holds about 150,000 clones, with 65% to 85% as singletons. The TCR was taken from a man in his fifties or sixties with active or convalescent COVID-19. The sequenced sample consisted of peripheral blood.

This CDR3 reads CASSSTGTSGSEQYF. The CDR3 region has the DNA TGTGCCAGTAGTTCTACCGGGACTAGCGGGAGCGAGCAGTACTTC. This chain links TRBV19 with TRBJ2-7; 14 bases align to TRBD2. The CDR3 has 15 residues. Germline values: CDR1 LNHDA, CDR2 SQIVND (reference sequence). The V and J ends lost 5 bases and 6 bases, in that order; junction bases with no gene match: 6.